This paragraph reports one TCR beta chain. Its antigen is not identified. Germline CDR1 reads DFQATT; CDR2 reads SNEGSKA (reference sequence). Trimming took 5 bases from V and 0 from J; bases not matched to a gene: 7. The CDR3 is 15 residues long. Next came a second PCR, run for roughly 6 to 11 cycles, which used a sample-barcoded 5' primer along with a J-beta primer mix. Each cDNA molecule was tagged by a template-switch adaptor with 12 random nucleotides. TCRdb reprocessed the 5' RACE reads with MiXCR, giving one entry per CDR3 protein. The data contain about 600,000 distinct CDR3 sequences, around half of them seen just once; the ten biggest clones take up roughly 25%. This specimen comes from a study of blood T cells in healthy people across ages. Whole-study findings and limits: Long-lived donors carried more naive CD4+ cells and greater diversity than aged donors. Donor CMV infection status was unknown, possibly confounding age-related changes in expanded clonotypes. Diversity estimates drawn from one million T cells were deemed underestimates.

The TCR sequence derives from a man older than 75 in good health. V usage is TRBV20-1 and J usage is TRBJ2-1; 7 nucleotides agree with TRBD2. Specimen: blood. As DNA, the CDR3 is TGCAGTGCTTCTAAGGGACTACGCTCCTACAATGAGCAGTTCTTC. Its translation: CSASKGLRSYNEQFF.